This T cell receptor beta chain was captured in a study of CD8 T cells in ankylosing spondylitis. A few counts support this clonotype. Its antigen remains unknown. General observations from the study: The study looked at matched synovial fluid samples from ankylosing spondylitis patients. Disease-linked clones were reported to be significantly enriched there.

A single record per CDR3 protein comes from TCRdb applying MiXCR to the 5' RACE reads. The sample has about 350,000 distinct CDR3 sequences, about 20% seen once. The CDR3 sequence is 15 residues long. V lost 6 bases and J lost 5, with 14 bases in between. This sequence was found in a male donor with ankylosing spondylitis or in good health (not recorded which). This chain uses TRBV12-3 or TRBV12-4 with TRBJ1-6, with D unclear. Input material: blood, either unsorted or a sorted T cell fraction (not recorded which). The CDR3 nucleotides are TGTGCCAGCAGCCCGACGGGATCCCATAATTCACCCCTCCACTTT. Translating gives CASSPTGSHNSPLHF.